Detailed here is one T cell receptor (beta chain). The target antigen is unknown. Assay: immunoSEQ multiplex PCR; the TCRdb copy retains only in-frame clones and omits some. This sample has about 7,500 clones, with about three fifths found just once. The sample belongs to a study of tumor-infiltrating lymphocytes in localized non-small cell lung cancer. Study-wide context: Some samples were collected after neoadjuvant chemotherapy; smokers, never-smokers and several histologies were included. Study-level results: Available tissue quantity limited TCR sequencing to a patient subset. Different pieces of the same tissue went to different assays, confounding technical variation with intratumor heterogeneity. IM1 and IM2 tumors showed no difference in T-cell fraction.

Germline V lookup: CDR1 MGHRA, CDR2 YSYEKL. The CDR3 totals 17 residues. Trimming cost V 4 bases and J 2 bases; bases outside gene matches: 9. The clonotype comes from a human donor with non-small cell lung cancer. This chain links TRBV4-1 with TRBJ2-3; 10 bases align to TRBD2. The specimen was uninvolved lung tissue not adjacent to the tumor. The CDR3 nucleotides read TGCGCCAGCAGCCGGATCGCCCTAGCGGGGGCCACAGATACGCAGTATTTT. Translated: CASSRIALAGATDTQYF.